A selection of T cell receptor beta chains follows, all from one sample in a study of a mutant IDH1 vaccine in newly diagnosed glioma. Assay: immunoSEQ multiplex PCR; the TCRdb copy retains only in-frame clones and omits some. The table has some 68,000 clones, 70% to 80% seen once; the top ten hold approximately 8%. The sequencing here drew on PBMCs, taken from a glioma patient treated with radiotherapy, temozolomide or both. The receptor set was obtained from a man aged 45-65 years with glioma. Each CDR3 is given with its conserved first and last residue. The D gene is left open where the match is weak. Where a row states a size, it is once, few, many or the class of an expanded clone; other rows omit it.

TRBV7-9	few	TRBJ2-1	TRBD1	CASSFGDRRSYNEQFF	TGTGCCAGCAGCTTTGGGGACAGGCGCTCCTACAATGAGCAGTTCTTC
TRBV30	once	TRBJ2-1	TRBD2	CAWTVGTKYNEQFF	TGTGCCTGGACAGTCGGGACTAAATACAATGAGCAGTTCTTC
TRBV10-3	NA	TRBJ2-3	NA	CAISERSGSRDTQYF	TGTGCCATCAGTGAGAGGTCAGGCAGTAGGGATACGCAGTATTTT
TRBV10-3	NA	TRBJ2-1	NA	CAIRYSAVYNEQFF	TGTGCCATCAGATACTCCGCGGTTTACAATGAGCAGTTCTTC
TRBV28	once	TRBJ1-2	NA	CASSLPNSGGYTF	TGTGCCAGCAGTTTACCCAATTCGGGAGGCTACACCTTC
TRBV30	NA	TRBJ1-3	NA	CAWGRDSGNTIYF	TGTGCCTGGGGACGGGACTCTGGAAACACCATATATTTT
TRBV25-1	once	TRBJ1-3	NA	CASRQSSGNTIYF	TGTGCCAGCAGACAAAGCTCTGGAAACACCATATATTTT
TRBV5-6	few	TRBJ1-4	NA	CASSPRNEKLFF	TGTGCCAGCAGCCCGAGGAATGAAAAACTGTTTTTT
TRBV27	NA	TRBJ2-7	NA	CASSGGGMSPEQYF	TGTGCCAGCAGTGGAGGGGGCATGTCTCCCGAGCAGTACTTC
TRBV2	NA	TRBJ1-1	NA	CAVGAREAFF	TGTGCCGTCGGGGCTCGTGAAGCTTTCTTT
TRBV19	NA	TRBJ1-6	NA	CASSTGDGPYNSPLHF	TGTGCCAGTAGCACCGGGGATGGGCCCTATAATTCACCCCTCCACTTT
TRBV27	NA	TRBJ1-5	NA	CASSFVARQPQHF	TGTGCCAGCAGTTTTGTGGCAAGACAGCCCCAGCATTTT
TRBV5-4	NA	TRBJ1-4	NA	CASSLGGIGTGNEKLFF	TGTGCCAGCAGCCTCGGGGGGATTGGGACGGGTAATGAAAAACTGTTTTTT
TRBV4-1	NA	TRBJ1-5	NA	CASSQEGWTGNQPQHF	TGCGCCAGCAGCCAAGAGGGATGGACAGGCAATCAGCCCCAGCATTTT
TRBV7-9	NA	TRBJ2-7	NA	CASSLTTGAEQYF	TGTGCCAGCAGTCTGACAACGGGGGCCGAGCAGTACTTC
TRBV10-2	NA	TRBJ1-2	NA	CASSESGVYGYTF	TGCGCCAGCAGTGAGTCTGGGGTTTATGGCTACACCTTC
TRBV2	NA	TRBJ2-3	TRBD2	CASRSGGTDTQYF	TGTGCCAGCAGAAGCGGGGGGACAGATACGCAGTATTTT
TRBV30	NA	TRBJ1-1	TRBD1	CAWSPRDRATEAFF	TGTGCCTGGAGTCCCCGGGACAGGGCGACTGAAGCTTTCTTT
TRBV29-1	NA	TRBJ2-7	TRBD1	CSVGTEGAYEQYF	TGCAGCGTCGGGACAGAAGGGGCTTACGAGCAGTACTTC
TRBV30	NA	TRBJ2-7	NA	CAWIPRELVYEQYF	TGTGCCTGGATCCCCCGGGAACTAGTCTACGAGCAGTACTTC
TRBV2	NA	TRBJ2-7	NA	CASSRGQPYEQYF	TGTGCCAGCAGCCGCGGACAGCCCTACGAGCAGTACTTC
TRBV5-1	few	TRBJ2-3	NA	CASQDRADVGTQYF	TGCGCCAGCCAGGACCGTGCTGATGTGGGTACGCAGTATTTT
TRBV19	NA	TRBJ1-2	TRBD1	CASSRGQGASAGGYTF	TGTGCCAGTAGTCGGGGACAGGGGGCCTCCGCAGGGGGCTACACCTTC
TRBV5-4	NA	TRBJ2-7	TRBD1	CASSPQGAYEQYF	TGTGCCAGCAGTCCGCAGGGGGCCTACGAGCAGTACTTC
TRBV6-5	once	TRBJ1-3	TRBD1	CASSYRQGPRYF	TGTGCCAGCAGTTATCGACAGGGGCCGCGGTATTTT
TRBV6-6	NA	TRBJ2-2	NA	CASSYPPAGELFF	TGTGCCAGCAGTTACCCTCCGGCCGGGGAGCTGTTTTTT
TRBV7-8	NA	TRBJ1-1	NA	CASSSQGRFNTEAFF	TGTGCCAGCAGCAGTCAGGGCAGGTTTAACACTGAAGCTTTCTTT
TRBV7-8	NA	TRBJ1-1	NA	CASSQRTSFEAFF	TGTGCCAGCAGCCAACGTACTTCCTTCGAAGCTTTCTTT
TRBV7-9	NA	TRBJ2-7	TRBD2	CASGLAGGSNEQYF	TGTGCCAGCGGACTAGCGGGGGGTTCTAACGAGCAGTACTTC
TRBV18	NA	TRBJ1-1	NA	CASSPPNTGRNTEAFF	TGTGCCAGCTCACCACCGAACACGGGGAGGAACACTGAAGCTTTCTTT
TRBV4-1	NA	TRBJ1-5	TRBD1	CASSPQDRGLGPQHF	TGCGCCAGCAGCCCCCAGGACAGGGGCTTAGGGCCCCAGCATTTT
TRBV2	NA	TRBJ1-4	NA	CASSVGRGSGEKLFF	TGTGCCAGCAGTGTAGGTCGGGGTAGTGGTGAAAAACTGTTTTTT
TRBV7-2	once	TRBJ1-4	TRBD1	CASSLLGQINEKLFF	TGTGCCAGCAGCTTGCTGGGACAGATTAATGAAAAACTGTTTTTT
TRBV5-4	NA	TRBJ2-1	TRBD2	CASSSAGGPYNEQFF	TGTGCCAGCAGCTCGGCGGGGGGGCCCTACAATGAGCAGTTCTTC
TRBV5-1	NA	TRBJ2-5	NA	CASSLVGRIEGRETQYF	TGCGCCAGCAGCTTGGTCGGCAGGATAGAGGGGAGGGAGACCCAGTACTTC
TRBV27	few	TRBJ1-5	NA	CASSRNGNQPQHF	TGTGCCTCGAGCAGAAATGGCAATCAGCCCCAGCATTTT
TRBV7-9	once	TRBJ1-1	TRBD1	CASSFSGGGWTEAFF	TGTGCCAGCAGCTTCTCAGGGGGCGGCTGGACTGAAGCTTTCTTT
TRBV19	NA	TRBJ1-1	NA	CASRRKAMNTEAFF	TGTGCCAGTAGGAGAAAGGCTATGAACACTGAAGCTTTCTTT
TRBV7-2	NA	TRBJ2-1	TRBD1	CASSSTTGPHNEQFF	TGTGCCAGCAGCTCTACGACAGGGCCCCACAATGAGCAGTTCTTC
TRBV6-4	NA	TRBJ2-1	NA	CASSKSLYNEQFF	TGTGCCAGCAGTAAGTCTCTTTACAATGAGCAGTTCTTC
TRBV6-6	few	TRBJ1-1	NA	CASSRDGGVTEAFF	TGTGCCAGCAGCAGGGACGGAGGAGTGACTGAAGCTTTCTTT
TRBV6-5	once	TRBJ2-7	TRBD2	CASSPGGVPYEQYF	TGTGCCAGCAGTCCCGGGGGGGTCCCCTACGAGCAGTACTTC
TRBV9	NA	TRBJ2-5	NA	CASSVEGGLQETQYF	TGTGCCAGCAGCGTAGAGGGGGGACTCCAAGAGACCCAGTACTTC